Listed below are T cell receptor beta chains from one sample, sequenced in a study of technical replicates of blood from four donors. Only in-frame clones appear in the TCRdb table, and some are missing; sequencing was by immunoSEQ multiplex PCR. Found here are about 61,000 clones, more than 95% of them singletons; the top ten hold 0.19%. The sequencing input was T cells isolated from PBMCs. These receptors all come from a human donor in good health. Each CDR3 is given with its conserved first and last residue. The order of the fields is clone size, D gene, J gene, V gene, CDR3 DNA, CDR3 protein. The D gene is left open where the match is weak. A row's size may be missing; if present it is once, few, many or a size class.

size: .
D: TRBD2
J: TRBJ2-2
V: TRBV28
DNA: TGTGCCAGCAGTTTAGACAGTCGGGGGGCCGGGGAGCTGTTTTTT
CDR3: CASSLDSRGAGELFF

size: .
D: .
J: TRBJ2-7
V: TRBV10-3
DNA: TGTGCCATCAGTGAAGGGGCAAGGAGCTCCTACGAGCAGTACTTC
CDR3: CAISEGARSSYEQYF

size: once
D: TRBD2
J: TRBJ2-5
V: TRBV5-1
DNA: TGCGCCAGCAGCCCTCTAGCGGGGTTGACCGTAGGATCGAGTGGGCAAGAGACCCAGTACTTC
CDR3: CASSPLAGLTVGSSGQETQYF

size: .
D: .
J: TRBJ1-2
V: TRBV21-1
DNA: TGTGCCAGCAGCAACCGGGACAGGGGGCGTTCTTACTTAGGCTACACCTTC
CDR3: CASSNRDRGRSYLGYTF

size: .
D: .
J: TRBJ2-5
V: TRBV27
DNA: TGTGCCAGCAGTTTATCAGCGCTTGACAGGTACCAAGAGACCCAGTACTTC
CDR3: CASSLSALDRYQETQYF

size: .
D: .
J: TRBJ2-7
V: TRBV5-1
DNA: TGCGCCAGCAGCTTGGTGTCGGGGAATTATTACGAGCAGTACTTC
CDR3: CASSLVSGNYYEQYF

size: .
D: .
J: TRBJ2-1
V: TRBV4-1
DNA: TGCGCCAGCAGCCAAGCGTCTGGCGGAACCGCCGCTTACAATGAGCAGTTCTTC
CDR3: CASSQASGGTAAYNEQFF

size: .
D: TRBD2
J: TRBJ2-1
V: TRBV10-3
DNA: TGTGCCATCAGTGAGAAAGGGACTAGCGGCTACAATGAGCAGTTCTTC
CDR3: CAISEKGTSGYNEQFF

size: .
D: TRBD1
J: TRBJ2-7
V: TRBV7-6
DNA: TGTGCCAGCAGCGGGATGGGGGGACAGGGGGCTTCTCCCTACTACGAGCAGTACTTC
CDR3: CASSGMGGQGASPYYEQYF

size: .
D: .
J: TRBJ1-6
V: TRBV12-5
DNA: TGTGCTAGTGGTTTTCAGTTATACAGGGAATCGAACTCACCCCTCCACTTT
CDR3: CASGFQLYRESNSPLHF

size: .
D: .
J: TRBJ1-1
V: TRBV11-2
DNA: TGTGCCAGCAGTGGTGCGTCTTCCGAAGCTTTCTTT
CDR3: CASSGASSEAFF

size: .
D: TRBD2
J: TRBJ2-7
V: TRBV30
DNA: TGTGCCTGGCGGGGCGGGGGTTTTTACGAGCAGTACTTC
CDR3: CAWRGGGFYEQYF

size: .
D: TRBD1
J: TRBJ2-5
V: TRBV28
DNA: TGTGCCAGCAGCCCGGGACAGAACCAAGAGACCCAGTACTTC
CDR3: CASSPGQNQETQYF

size: .
D: .
J: TRBJ1-5
V: TRBV5-1
DNA: TGCGCCAGCAGCTTGGACCCTTGGGGGGGGCAGCCCCAGCATTTT
CDR3: CASSLDPWGGQPQHF

size: .
D: .
J: TRBJ1-1
V: TRBV7-2
DNA: TGTGCCAGCAGCTTCTCCAGGGCGAGGACTGAAGCTTTCTTT
CDR3: CASSFSRARTEAFF

size: few
D: TRBD1
J: TRBJ2-2
V: TRBV7-7
DNA: TGTGCTAGCAGACAGGGGTCCAACACCGGGGAGCTGTTTTTT
CDR3: CASRQGSNTGELFF

size: .
D: TRBD1
J: TRBJ2-1
V: TRBV25-1
DNA: TGTGCCAGCTCTGGACAGGGGGCTGCCGATGAGCAGTTCTTC
CDR3: CASSGQGAADEQFF

size: .
D: .
J: TRBJ1-4
V: TRBV21-1
DNA: TGTGCCAGCAGCAAAGCAGGGGGCGCGCTCAATGAAAAACTGTTTTTT
CDR3: CASSKAGGALNEKLFF

size: once
D: .
J: TRBJ1-1
V: TRBV5-1
DNA: TGCGCCAGCAGCTTGGGACAGAGCATGAACACTGAAGCTTTCTTT
CDR3: CASSLGQSMNTEAFF

size: .
D: TRBD2
J: TRBJ2-1
V: TRBV29-1
DNA: TGCAGCGCGGGAGGGAGCTCCTACAATGAGCAGTTCTTC
CDR3: CSAGGSSYNEQFF

size: .
D: TRBD2
J: TRBJ2-7
V: TRBV6-5
DNA: TGTGCCAGCAGTTTCCGGACTAGATACGAGCAGTACTTC
CDR3: CASSFRTRYEQYF

size: .
D: .
J: TRBJ2-7
V: TRBV19
DNA: TGTGCCAGTAGTATAGGCGGGACAGCCGAGCAGTACTTC
CDR3: CASSIGGTAEQYF

size: .
D: .
J: TRBJ2-2
V: TRBV10-2
DNA: TGCGCCAGCGTCGGTACAGCCACGGGAATGAACGGGGAGCTGTTTTTT
CDR3: CASVGTATGMNGELFF

size: .
D: TRBD1
J: TRBJ2-2
V: TRBV2
DNA: TGTGCCAGTCGGACAGGGGGCAACACCGGGGAGCTGTTTTTT
CDR3: CASRTGGNTGELFF

size: .
D: TRBD2
J: TRBJ2-2
V: TRBV5-4
DNA: TGTGCCAGCAGTTCGGAGGGACTAGCGGGAACCGGGGAGCTGTTTTTT
CDR3: CASSSEGLAGTGELFF

size: .
D: .
J: TRBJ1-4
V: TRBV19
DNA: TGTGCCAGTAGTACCCGACAGGTTGGTAATGAAAAACTGTTTTTT
CDR3: CASSTRQVGNEKLFF

size: .
D: .
J: TRBJ1-5
V: TRBV21-1
DNA: TGTGCCAGCAGCAACCACCCTAGACGAGGTCCAAACCAGCCCCAGCATTTT
CDR3: CASSNHPRRGPNQPQHF

size: .
D: .
J: TRBJ1-5
V: TRBV2
DNA: TGTGCCAGCAAAGCAGGGAAAACGGATCAGCCCCAGCATTTT
CDR3: CASKAGKTDQPQHF

size: .
D: TRBD1
J: TRBJ2-1
V: TRBV2
DNA: TGTGCCAGCAGCTGGGACAGGGGTGTCAATGAGCAGTTCTTC
CDR3: CASSWDRGVNEQFF

size: .
D: TRBD1
J: TRBJ1-2
V: TRBV11-2
DNA: TGTGCCAGCAGCTTAGGACGGACAGGGGGCGCCGGGAATGGCTACACCTTC
CDR3: CASSLGRTGGAGNGYTF

size: .
D: TRBD1
J: TRBJ1-2
V: TRBV28
DNA: TGTGCCAGCAGTAGCTCACAGGGGGATTATGGCTACACCTTC
CDR3: CASSSSQGDYGYTF

size: .
D: TRBD2
J: TRBJ2-1
V: TRBV6-1
DNA: TGTGCCACGACCCTGAGCGGGGGGTACAATGAGCAGTTCTTC
CDR3: CATTLSGGYNEQFF

size: .
D: TRBD1
J: TRBJ2-5
V: TRBV11-2
DNA: TGTGCCAGCAGCCGACCAGGGACAGGGAGAGAGACCCAGTACTTC
CDR3: CASSRPGTGRETQYF

size: .
D: .
J: TRBJ1-5
V: TRBV28
DNA: TGTGCCAGCAGTGGAAACTCCCCCCACACAGCCCGAAATCAGCCCCAGCATTTT
CDR3: CASSGNSPHTARNQPQHF

size: .
D: TRBD1
J: TRBJ1-1
V: TRBV2
DNA: TGTGCCAGCAGCGCCGGGACAGTACAGGGTGAAGCTTTCTTT
CDR3: CASSAGTVQGEAFF

size: .
D: .
J: TRBJ1-1
V: TRBV7-3
DNA: TGTGCCAGCAGCTTGGAGGGCTGGGACACTGAAGCTTTCTTT
CDR3: CASSLEGWDTEAFF

size: once
D: .
J: TRBJ1-1
V: TRBV29-1
DNA: TGCAGCGTAGGAGGGGTGTTAGAAGCTTTCTTT
CDR3: CSVGGVLEAFF

size: .
D: TRBD2
J: TRBJ2-3
V: TRBV7-8
DNA: TGTGCCAGCAGCTTAGATAGAAGACTAGCGGGGAACCCGAACACAGATACGCAGTATTTT
CDR3: CASSLDRRLAGNPNTDTQYF

size: .
D: TRBD1
J: TRBJ1-6
V: TRBV9
DNA: TGTGCCAGCAGCCCGGGTGACAGGGCCCTCCACTTT
CDR3: CASSPGDRALHF

size: .
D: TRBD1
J: TRBJ1-1
V: TRBV15
DNA: TGTGCCACCAGCAGAGGACGACAGGGTAAGGCTGAAGCTTTCTTT
CDR3: CATSRGRQGKAEAFF

size: .
D: .
J: TRBJ2-7
V: TRBV15
DNA: TGTGCCACCAGCAGAGATCAGGGGCCATACGAGCAGTACTTC
CDR3: CATSRDQGPYEQYF

size: .
D: .
J: TRBJ2-2
V: TRBV5-4
DNA: TGTGCCAGCAGCCCTCTCTCGGGTATTCGCGGGGAGCTGTTTTTT
CDR3: CASSPLSGIRGELFF

size: .
D: TRBD1
J: TRBJ1-2
V: TRBV13
DNA: TGTGCCAGCAGCCGAGGGGACAGGGGAAGCTATGGCTACACCTTC
CDR3: CASSRGDRGSYGYTF

size: .
D: .
J: TRBJ2-7
V: TRBV27
DNA: TGTGCCAGCAGTTCGACTAGTCTCTACGAGCAGTACTTC
CDR3: CASSSTSLYEQYF

size: .
D: .
J: TRBJ1-3
V: TRBV19
DNA: TGTGCCAGTAGTCTGAAGGACAGCTCTGGAAACACCATATATTTT
CDR3: CASSLKDSSGNTIYF

size: .
D: .
J: TRBJ2-1
V: TRBV7-6
DNA: TGTGCCAGCAGCTTAGGAATCGGGACTGGACGTCACAATGAGCAGTTCTTC
CDR3: CASSLGIGTGRHNEQFF

size: .
D: TRBD1
J: TRBJ2-7
V: TRBV5-1
DNA: TGCGCCAGCAGCTTGCTCGGCAGGGGGTTAGACGAGCAGTACTTC
CDR3: CASSLLGRGLDEQYF

size: .
D: .
J: TRBJ1-1
V: TRBV5-4
DNA: TGTGCCAGCAGCTCCTTATACACTGAAGCTTTCTTT
CDR3: CASSSLYTEAFF

size: .
D: .
J: TRBJ1-5
V: TRBV19
DNA: TGTGCTATAGGACAGCTCAATCAGCCCCAGCATTTT
CDR3: CAIGQLNQPQHF

size: .
D: .
J: TRBJ2-7
V: TRBV15
DNA: TGTGCCACCAGCAGAGCCGACTACCGGGCTCCATCCTACGAGCAGTACTTC
CDR3: CATSRADYRAPSYEQYF

size: .
D: .
J: TRBJ2-7
V: TRBV5-1
DNA: TGCGCCAGCTCCAGGGCGGAAATGTACGAGCAGTACTTC
CDR3: CASSRAEMYEQYF

size: .
D: .
J: TRBJ2-3
V: TRBV2
DNA: TGTGCCAGCAGTGATTCCCCTATAACAGATACGCAGTATTTT
CDR3: CASSDSPITDTQYF

size: .
D: TRBD1
J: TRBJ2-3
V: TRBV2
DNA: TGTGCCAGCAGCTGGACAGGAACTAGCACAGATACGCAGTATTTT
CDR3: CASSWTGTSTDTQYF

size: .
D: TRBD1
J: TRBJ2-7
V: TRBV6-1
DNA: TGTGCCATCACCCGAGGGGGACAGATTTCCTACGAGCAGTACTTC
CDR3: CAITRGGQISYEQYF

size: .
D: .
J: TRBJ2-1
V: TRBV7-9
DNA: TGTGCCAGCAGCCGAAGCGGGTTCTACAATGAGCAGTTCTTC
CDR3: CASSRSGFYNEQFF

size: .
D: .
J: TRBJ2-1
V: TRBV2
DNA: TGTGCCAGCAGTGAGCTAGGCCGCCTGAACTACAATGAGCAGTTCTTC
CDR3: CASSELGRLNYNEQFF

size: .
D: TRBD1
J: TRBJ1-2
V: TRBV29-1
DNA: TGCAGCGTGAATTACGGGGACAGGGTGATAGGCTATGGCTACACCTTC
CDR3: CSVNYGDRVIGYGYTF